Below are 23 T cell receptor beta chains sequenced from a single sample in a study of cytotoxic CD8 clonotypes in ibrutinib-treated CLL. TCRdb keeps only in-frame clones here, not all; method: immunoSEQ multiplex PCR. The sample carries 150,000 to 200,000 clones, approximately 72% recorded once. The sequenced sample was PBMCs, obtained after 24 months of ibrutinib treatment. The origin of the receptors is a human donor with chronic lymphocytic leukemia.

This chain links TRBV9 with TRBJ2-3; 8 nucleotides align to TRBD1. The CDR3 runs to 16 residues. CDR1 SGDLS and CDR2 YYNGEE come from the germline V gene. Trimming removed 1 base from V and 6 bases from J; junction bases left unmatched: 10. CDR3 sequence reads: CASSVSPARGPDTQYF. The DNA for the CDR3 is TGTGCCAGCAGCGTATCCCCGGCCAGGGGGCCCGATACGCAGTATTTT. The variable domain in full, completed from reference TRBV9 and TRBJ2-3, reads DSGVTQTPKHLITATGQRVTLRCSPRSGDLSVYWYQQSLDQGLQFLIQYYNGEERAKGNILERFSAQQFPDLHSELNLSSLELGDSALYFCASSVSPARGPDTQYFGPGTRLTVL.

This chain links TRBV5-1 with TRBJ1-1; a weak D match, TRBD1 (5 bases). Per the germline V gene, CDR1 is SGHRS and CDR2 is YFSETQ. The CDR3 sequence is 15 residues long. The V gene lost 0 bases and the J gene lost 4 bases, with 13 bases spanning the gap. CDR3 nucleotides: TGCGCCAGCAGCTTGGGGGACGGAGGGAGCACTGAAGCTTTCTTT. The encoded protein is CASSLGDGGSTEAFF.

Written as DNA, the CDR3 is TGCGCCAGCAGCCAAGCAGTATTCCCCTACAATGAGCAGTTCTTC. Encoded protein: CASSQAVFPYNEQFF. V gene TRBV4-1 combines with J gene TRBJ2-1; D is unclear. This CDR3 is 15 amino acids long. V was cut by 1 base and J by 2 bases, with 9 bases left in between. CDR1 and CDR2 (germline): MGHRA, YSYEKL.

In its sample, this clone was seen a few times. The J gene is TRBJ1-1, the V gene TRBV29-1; tentative D call: TRBD1 (6 bases). The V gene lost 6 bases and the J gene lost 8 bases, with 13 bases spanning the gap. Germline assignment: CDR1 SQVTM and CDR2 ANQGSEA. The CDR3 sequence is 11 residues long. The CDR3 loop is CSVRRGGEAFF. CDR3 nucleotide sequence: TGCAGCGTCCGCAGGGGAGGCGAAGCTTTCTTT.

The V and J genes are TRBV30 and TRBJ2-5; 8 bases are a match to TRBD2. The germline V gene has CDR1 GTSNPN and CDR2 SVGIG (reference sequence). The CDR3 contains 13 residues. V shed 0 bases and J 4 bases; nucleotides not matched to a gene: 1. The CDR3 loop is CAWSVGLAETQYF. In DNA, the CDR3 is TGTGCCTGGAGTGTAGGACTAGCAGAGACCCAGTACTTC.

The V and J genes are TRBV5-6 and TRBJ1-5, with no clear D. Germline V gene data show CDR1 as SGHDT and CDR2 as YYEEEE. Trimming pared 3 bases from V and 2 bases from J, leaving 15 bases between. The CDR3 is 16 residues long. CDR3 region: CASSYSLGYGNQPQHF. The CDR3 bases are TGTGCCAGCAGCTACAGTTTAGGCTATGGCAATCAGCCCCAGCATTTT.

This clone was picked up a small number of times. The gene calls are TRBV18 and TRBJ1-2; 8 nucleotides match TRBD1. V lost 0 bases and J lost 4; bases outside the gene matches: 7. CDR1 KGHSH and CDR2 LQKENI come from the germline V gene. The CDR3 totals 16 residues. The CDR3 DNA sequence: TGTGCCAGCTCACCACCTTCGACAGGGGCGGTCTATGGCTACACCTTC. Its protein product is CASSPPSTGAVYGYTF.

The V call is TRBV29-1, the J call TRBJ2-6; the D is unclear. V lost 5 bases, J lost 1 base, and 9 bases lay in between. This CDR3 contains 14 residues. From germline, CDR1 is SQVTM and CDR2 ANQGSEA. CDR3 amino acids: CSVSQVSGANVLTF. The DNA for the CDR3 is TGCAGCGTTTCCCAGGTATCTGGGGCCAACGTCCTGACTTTC.

The chain employs TRBV7-3 and TRBJ2-1; no definite D call. CDR1 is SGHTA, CDR2 FQGTGA, per germline. V lost 5 bases and J lost 5, with 10 bases in between. CDR3 size: 13 residues. CDR3 in amino acids: CASSQADHNEQFF. CDR3 coding DNA: TGTGCCAGCAGCCAGGCGGACCACAATGAGCAGTTCTTC.

On this clone: It is unclear where the CDR3 begins or ends on the DNA, so no DNA is shown, and the CDR3 is as TCRdb lists it. The V and J genes are TRBV30 and TRBJ1-1. The CDR3 extends over 14 residues, inclusive of both ends. CDR1 GTSNPN and CDR2 SVGIG come from the germline V gene (reference sequence). The CDR3 region is CAWTFGATYTEAFF.

The rearrangement joins TRBV30 to TRBJ1-2, with 10 bases that match TRBD1. Losses at the gene ends were 3 bases for V and 2 bases for J; bases not matched to a gene: 6. The length of the CDR3 is 15 residues. The germline CDR1 and CDR2 sequences are GTSNPN and SVGIG (reference sequence). CDR3 protein: CAWRQGDRGNYGYTF. In DNA form, the CDR3 reads TGTGCCTGGAGGCAAGGGGACAGGGGAAACTATGGCTACACCTTC.

This clone was found once. V gene TRBV5-1 combines with J gene TRBJ1-1; D is unresolved. Germline lookup yields CDR1 SGHRS and CDR2 YFSETQ. V lost 2 bases to trimming and J lost 0 bases, with 5 bases between them. The CDR3 totals 13 residues. CDR3 sequence reads: CASSFQLNTEAFF. CDR3 DNA sequence: TGCGCCAGCAGCTTCCAGTTGAACACTGAAGCTTTCTTT. The entire variable domain, with the rest obtained from reference TRBV5-1 and TRBJ1-1, is as follows: KAGVTQTPRYLIKTRGQQVTLSCSPISGHRSVSWYQQTPGQGLQFLFEYFSETQRNKGNFPGRFSGRQFSNSRSEMNVSTLELGDSALYLCASSFQLNTEAFFGQGTRLTVV.

CDR3 in amino acids: CASSFSFRTFNNEQFF. CDR3 nucleotide sequence: TGTGCCAGCAGTTTTAGTTTTAGGACTTTCAACAATGAGCAGTTCTTC. The rearrangement joins TRBV28 to TRBJ2-1, with D possibly being TRBD2 (5 bases). Deletions cut 3 bases from V and 5 bases from J, with 17 bases between. The CDR3 length is 16 residues. In germline, CDR1 is MDHEN, CDR2 SYDVKM.

The chain recombines TRBV19 with TRBJ2-7; possibly TRBD1 for D (6 bases). This CDR3 spans 14 amino acids. V was shortened by 5 bases and J by 4 bases, with 15 bases between the two germline ends. The germline V gene encodes CDR1 LNHDA and CDR2 SQIVND (reference sequence). The CDR3 coding sequence is TGTGCCAGTAGTTTCTTCGGCAGGGGTTACGAGCAGTACTTC. Translated: CASSFFGRGYEQYF.

V gene TRBV18 combines with J gene TRBJ2-2; D unresolved. Germline CDR1 and CDR2: KGHSH and LQKENI. Trimming pared 0 bases from V and 8 bases from J, leaving 10 bases between. The CDR3 is made up of 14 amino acids. The CDR3 sequence: CASSPPGVWGELFF. The CDR3 DNA reads as TGTGCCAGCTCACCACCCGGAGTCTGGGGGGAGCTGTTTTTT. Using reference TRBV18 and TRBJ2-2 for the parts outside the CDR3, the full variable domain is NAGVMQNPRHLVRRRGQEARLRCSPMKGHSHVYWYRQLPEEGLKFMVYLQKENIIDESGMPKERFSAEFPKEGPSILRIQQVVRGDSAAYFCASSPPGVWGELFFGEGSRLTVL.

For the CDR3, the DNA is TGTGCCACCAGCGATTTATGGGGGAACACTGAAGCTTTCTTT. Amino acid sequence: CATSDLWGNTEAFF. The J gene is TRBJ1-1, the V gene TRBV15; D remains unclear. The CDR3 spans 14 residues. V was shortened by 5 bases and J by 1 base, with 11 bases between the two germline ends. CDR1 is LNHNV, CDR2 YYDKDF, per germline (reference sequence).

This clone is a singleton in its sample. The chain has TRBV18 and TRBJ2-3; a possible D gene is TRBD1 (5 bases). CDR1 is KGHSH and CDR2 is LQKENI in the germline V gene. V was clipped by 5 bases and J by 4 bases, with 13 bases between them. This CDR3 contains 14 residues. CDR3 sequence (DNA): TGTGCCAGCTCAACCCTACGACAGCCAGATACGCAGTATTTT. It encodes CASSTLRQPDTQYF.

This chain connects TRBV7-5 to TRBJ2-7; the D segment call TRBD2 is taken from the table without a DNA check. TRBV7-5 is classified as a pseudogene. The CDR3 is made up of 19 amino acids. CDR3 sequence: CVRSSTGLAGGIPLYEQYF. In DNA, the CDR3 is TGTGTCAGAAGCTCGACGGGACTAGCGGGAGGAATCCCCTTGTACGAGCAGTACTTC.

The gene calls are TRBV15 and TRBJ2-5; no reliable D call. The V gene lost 1 base and the J gene lost 3 bases, with 6 bases spanning the gap. The CDR3 loop spans 13 amino acids. Germline V gene lookup returns CDR1 LNHNV and CDR2 YYDKDF (reference sequence). CDR3 in amino acids: CATSRGQEETQYF. The CDR3 DNA reads TGTGCCACCAGCAGAGGGCAGGAAGAGACCCAGTACTTC.

DNA of the CDR3: TGCGCCAGCAGCCAGTTTGCGGGCTCCTACAATGAGCAGTTCTTC. It specifies CASSQFAGSYNEQFF. V usage is TRBV4-3 and J usage is TRBJ2-1; TRBD2 might be the D (5 bases). CDR1 is LGHNA and CDR2 is YSLEER in the germline V gene. This CDR3 contains 15 residues. Deletions cut 3 bases from V and 0 bases from J, with 9 bases between.

The rearrangement joins TRBV2 to TRBJ2-1, with 7 bases matching TRBD2. Germline lookup yields CDR1 SNHLY and CDR2 FYNNEI. The CDR3 totals 13 residues. Trimming removed 7 bases from V and 7 bases from J; junction bases left unmatched: 7. CDR3 in DNA: TGTGCCAGCAATCGCGGGAGCGCGAATGAGCAGTTCTTC. It specifies CASNRGSANEQFF.

This clone came up once. The chain recombines TRBV6-5 with TRBJ2-3; TRBD1 matches 7 bases. Germline V lookup: CDR1 MNHEY, CDR2 SVGAGI. The CDR3 extends over 15 amino acids. V dropped 4 bases and J dropped 2; count of bases not matched to a gene: 6. DNA for the CDR3: TGTGCCAGCAGTTCCACGACAGGGCTCACAGATACGCAGTATTTT. It yields the protein CASSSTTGLTDTQYF.

The chain uses TRBV28 and TRBJ2-3, with 13 bases fitting TRBD2. The CDR3 consists of 19 residues. V lost 3 bases and J lost 5; bases outside the gene matches: 14. Germline V CDR1 and CDR2: MDHEN, SYDVKM. The CDR3 DNA follows: TGTGCCAGCAGTTTTAGGACCTCCGGGACTAGCGGGAAGGTAGATACGCAGTATTTT. This codes for CASSFRTSGTSGKVDTQYF.